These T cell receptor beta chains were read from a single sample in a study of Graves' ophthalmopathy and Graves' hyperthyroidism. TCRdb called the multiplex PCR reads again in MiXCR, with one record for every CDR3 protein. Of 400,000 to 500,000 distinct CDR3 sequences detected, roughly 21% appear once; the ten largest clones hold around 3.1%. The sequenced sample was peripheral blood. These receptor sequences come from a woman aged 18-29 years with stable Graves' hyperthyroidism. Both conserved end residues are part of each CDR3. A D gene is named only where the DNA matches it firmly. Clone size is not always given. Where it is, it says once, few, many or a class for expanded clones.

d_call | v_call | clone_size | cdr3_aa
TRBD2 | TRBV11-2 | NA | CASSSLAGREYEQYF
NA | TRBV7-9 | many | CASSPPPRLEETQYF
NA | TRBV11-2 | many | CASSPFHYYEQYF
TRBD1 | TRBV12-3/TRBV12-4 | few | CASRLQGQYEAFF
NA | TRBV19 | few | CASSRGTLLEGELFF
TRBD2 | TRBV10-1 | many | CASSEGRVAGGVETQYF
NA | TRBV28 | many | CASSLRAYQETQYF
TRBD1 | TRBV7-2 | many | CASSPGTGPGYTF
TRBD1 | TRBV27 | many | CATRPGTANYEQYF
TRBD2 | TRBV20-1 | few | CSIAGRWETQYF
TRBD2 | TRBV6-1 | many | CASSGGLAGVVNEQYF
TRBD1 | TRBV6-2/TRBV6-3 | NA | CASSYAWDSMAGTQYF
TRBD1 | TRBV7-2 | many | CASSTDRVETQYF
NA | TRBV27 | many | CASSLYSINTEAFF
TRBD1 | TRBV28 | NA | CASSTTGETGEDQPQHF
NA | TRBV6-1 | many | CASSEGVAGETQYF
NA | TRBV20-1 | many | CSPLRDDKETQYF
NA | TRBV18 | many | CASSPPGDRYGYTF
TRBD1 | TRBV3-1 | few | CASSQSGGQNYGYTF
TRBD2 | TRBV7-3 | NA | CASSPGLAGSETQYF
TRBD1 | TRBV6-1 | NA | CASSKTGGFIQETQYF
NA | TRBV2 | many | CASTETSTPGYEQYF
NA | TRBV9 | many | CASSDGRSGGETQYF
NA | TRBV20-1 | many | CSAETRRTENYGYTF
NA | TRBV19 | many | CASSIGQAQETQYF
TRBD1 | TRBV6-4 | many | CASSDRGKGAIRGNQPQHF
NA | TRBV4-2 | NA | CASSQEGQSSYEQYF
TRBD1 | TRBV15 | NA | CATSRDGMDRASYF
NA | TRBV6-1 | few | CASSEEINSPLHF
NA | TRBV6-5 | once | CASSYPLGANTGELFF
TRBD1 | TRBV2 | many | CASGDRGDLEAFF
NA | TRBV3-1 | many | CASSPRPGDPVGANVLTF
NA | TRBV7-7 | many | CASSLDGRQETQYF
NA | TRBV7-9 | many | CASSLGRTRAYEQYF
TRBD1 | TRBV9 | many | CASSGGQGSYEQYF
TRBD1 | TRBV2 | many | CATRVGQVNTGELFF
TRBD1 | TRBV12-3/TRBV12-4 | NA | CASVSGQNYGYTF
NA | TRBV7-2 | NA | CASSEGRITYEQYF
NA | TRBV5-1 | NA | CASSLQTANWVLTQYF
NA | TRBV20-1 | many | CSARDRLQLASNQPQHF
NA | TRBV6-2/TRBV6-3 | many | CASKERQISGANVLTF
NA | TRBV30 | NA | CAWSGSGRSYEQYF
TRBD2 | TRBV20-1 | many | CSAIGSSGRGYEQYF
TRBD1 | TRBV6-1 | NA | CASLRDRASPLHF
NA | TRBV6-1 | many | CASLYEQYF
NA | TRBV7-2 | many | CASSLAYRRALFF
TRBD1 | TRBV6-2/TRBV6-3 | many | CASSGGTGYQPQHF
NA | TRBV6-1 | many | CASSVDSPYSPLHF
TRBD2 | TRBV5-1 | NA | CASSPGLAGSPGVAKNIQYF
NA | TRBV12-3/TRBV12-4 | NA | CASSFLSNQGTEAFF
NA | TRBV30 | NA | CAWSIATRQSRGEAFF
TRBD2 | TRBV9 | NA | CASSVGLAGGTGELCF
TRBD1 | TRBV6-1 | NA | CASSRNRGQDTEAFF